This T cell receptor (beta chain) was recovered during a study of shared clonotypes between healthy human individuals. Study findings and constraints: Around 5% of naive CD4 clonotypes were common to a handful of donors.

Data came from immunoSEQ multiplex PCR; TCRdb stores just in-frame clones and leaves some out. The repertoire holds about 2.3 million clones, with 92% as singletons. Germline lookup yields CDR1 SGHTA and CDR2 FQGNSA. The CDR3 extends over 14 amino acids. Details on this clone: No antigen is known for it. Mismatch with germline at one junction end may stem from a read error.

Specimen: naive CD4+ T cells from PBMCs. As to subset: CD45RA+ positively selected. The receptor was derived from a man between 18 and 35 years old in good health. Some clones in this sample may be carry-over from other donors' samples. The V call is TRBV7-2, the J call TRBJ2-7; perhaps D is TRBD1 or TRBD2 (5 bases each). CDR3: CASSSPRDLRTRHF. The CDR3 DNA reads TGTGCCAGCAGCTCGCCCCGGGACCTCCGAACCAGGCACTTC.